The T cell receptor beta chain under discussion was sequenced for a study of CD8 T cells in Susac syndrome. Looking at the study overall: Blood was drawn from Susac syndrome patients while they were therapy-naive, on corticosteroids, or on intravenous immunoglobulin alone.

RNA was extracted with the RNeasy kit, and a quantity of roughly 0.45 to 1 ug was reverse transcribed using random hexamers. Amplification of the TCR beta CDR3 was carried out by immunoSEQ multiplex PCR, which spanned a total of 54 Vbeta and 13 Jbeta segments. One entry per CDR3 protein results from TCRdb running MiXCR on the immunoSEQ multiplex PCR reads. The repertoire holds around 79,000 distinct CDR3 sequences, with roughly 95% as singletons. This CDR3 has 13 residues. Germline V gene lookup returns CDR1 SGHVS and CDR2 FQNEAQ. V gave up 6 bases and J gave up 0 bases, with 8 bases separating them.

The specimen was CD8+ T cells from PBMCs. The source of this sequence is a human donor with Susac syndrome. The chain combines TRBV7-8 with TRBJ1-2; tentatively, D is TRBD1 (5 bases). The chain's CDR3 is CASRKTANYGYTF. The CDR3 DNA reads TGTGCCAGCAGAAAGACAGCTAACTATGGCTACACCTTC.